This entry lists 13 T cell receptor beta chains sequenced from one sample in a study of blood T cell repertoires in COVID-19. Sequenced by immunoSEQ multiplex PCR; TCRdb stores in-frame clones only, minus some. The data hold around 270,000 clones, with about 89% observed a single time. Material: peripheral blood. The origin of the receptors is a man in his forties with acute or convalescent COVID-19.

The chain couples TRBV10-3 to TRBJ2-2, with 8 bases that match TRBD1. The CDR3 contains 16 residues. V dropped 0 bases and J dropped 5; count of bases not matched to a gene: 5. Per germline, CDR1 ENHRY and CDR2 SYGVKD. The CDR3 loop is CAISESTGGRTGELFF. The CDR3 DNA reads as TGTGCCATCAGTGAGTCTACAGGGGGAAGGACCGGGGAGCTGTTTTTT.

V usage is TRBV5-1 and J usage is TRBJ1-4; no clear D gene. The V end was cut by 0 bases, the J end by 7 bases, with 16 bases between. CDR1 and CDR2 from the germline V gene are SGHRS and YFSETQ. The CDR3 covers 16 residues. Written as DNA, the CDR3 is TGCGCCAGCAGCTTGGCCGAGGAGGGATTCGGTGAAAAACTGTTTTTT. Protein sequence: CASSLAEEGFGEKLFF.

The chain is built from TRBV5-1 and TRBJ2-1; TRBD2 is a possible D gene (5 bases). Germline CDR1 reads SGHRS; CDR2 reads YFSETQ. The germline V and J ends were trimmed by 0 bases and 13 bases, with 23 bases remaining between them. The CDR3 extends over 16 amino acids. Here the CDR3 reads CASSLATRAVTEDQFF. DNA for the CDR3: TGCGCCAGCAGCTTGGCCACCCGGGCAGTTACGGAGGACCAGTTCTTC. Filled out from reference TRBV5-1 and TRBJ2-1, the complete variable domain reads KAGVTQTPRYLIKTRGQQVTLSCSPISGHRSVSWYQQTPGQGLQFLFEYFSETQRNKGNFPGRFSGRQFSNSRSEMNVSTLELGDSALYLCASSLATRAVTEDQFFGPGTRLTVL.

In nucleotides, the CDR3 is TGTGCCAGCAGCTTAGGGACTAGCGGCACCTACGAGCAGTACTTC. Residues: CASSLGTSGTYEQYF. The rearrangement links TRBV7-2 to TRBJ2-7; the match to TRBD2 covers 10 bases. With 1 base clipped from V and 2 bases from J, the junction kept 2 bases outside the gene matches. The CDR3 spans 15 residues. Looked up from germline, CDR1 is SGHTA and CDR2 is FQGNSA.

This clone was seen just once. This chain links TRBV10-2 with TRBJ2-5; D is unresolved. Germline V lookup: CDR1 WSHSY, CDR2 SAAADI. The CDR3 extends over 14 amino acids. V lost 6 bases, J lost 5 bases, and 16 bases lay in between. Written as DNA, the CDR3 is TGCGCCAGCAGGCGTGATAGCAATATGGAGACCCAGTACTTC. Translated: CASRRDSNMETQYF.

Regarding this clone: Other DNA sequences from this sample encode an identical CDR3 as well. The genes are TRBV30 and TRBJ1-6, with 8 bases identical to TRBD1. The length of the CDR3 is 12 residues. V lost 3 bases, J lost 10 bases, and 2 bases stayed unmatched. Looked up from germline, CDR1 is GTSNPN and CDR2 is SVGIG (reference sequence). The CDR3 loop is CAWSSGGSPLHF. In nucleotides, the CDR3 is TGTGCCTGGAGCTCAGGGGGCTCACCCCTCCACTTT. The variable domain in full, with the rest retrieved from reference TRBV30 and TRBJ1-6, is SQTIHQWPATLVQPVGSPLSLECTVEGTSNPNLYWYRQAAGRGLQLLFYSVGIGQISSEVPQNLSASRPQDRQFILSSKKLLLSDSGFYLCAWSSGGSPLHFGNGTRLTVT.

This chain uses TRBV5-8 with TRBJ1-4, with D maybe TRBD1 (5 bases). Germline V gene sequence: CDR1 SGHTS, CDR2 YDEGEE. The CDR3 has 14 amino acids. Trimming cost V 2 bases and J 8 bases, with 13 bases left between them. CDR3 bases: TGTGCCAGCAGCTTAAGGTGGGGCGCGGAAAAACTGTTTTTT. Translating gives CASSLRWGAEKLFF.

This chain links TRBV5-4 with TRBJ1-4; D might be TRBD1 (5 bases). This CDR3 is 14 amino acids long. Per the germline V gene, CDR1 is SGHNT and CDR2 is YYREEE (reference sequence). The V end was cut by 4 bases, the J end by 5 bases, with 12 bases between. In nucleotides, the CDR3 is TGTGCCAGCAGCCTTAGGGGAGGGAATGAAAAACTGTTTTTT. As protein: CASSLRGGNEKLFF.

The chain links TRBV24-1 to TRBJ2-2; D might be TRBD1 (6 bases). Trimming removed 4 bases from V and 2 bases from J, with 19 bases in between. Germline assignment: CDR1 KGHDR and CDR2 SFDVKD. CDR3 length: 18 amino acids. The CDR3 reads CATSDPTGSQGNTGELFF. In nucleotides, the CDR3 is TGTGCCACCAGTGACCCAACAGGGAGCCAGGGCAACACCGGGGAGCTGTTTTTT.

J is TRBJ1-4 and V is TRBV1; TRBD1 reflects the table's D call only, with no check against the DNA. TRBV1 represents a pseudogene. The CDR3 runs to 16 residues. As DNA, the CDR3 is TGCACCAGCAGCCAAGTATATGGACAGGGTAATGAAAAACTGTTTTTT. Residues: CTSSQVYGQGNEKLFF.

This rearrangement joins TRBV5-1 to TRBJ1-6, with 7 positions matching TRBD1. The V segment lost 6 bases and the J segment 10 bases; nucleotides outside the gene matches: 10. Germline lookup yields CDR1 SGHRS and CDR2 YFSETQ. The CDR3 is 14 amino acids. CDR3 sequence reads: CASTPAGGDSPLHF. The DNA for the CDR3 is TGCGCCAGCACCCCGGCAGGGGGAGACTCACCCCTCCACTTT.

The chain couples TRBV3-1 (or the pseudogene TRBV3-2) to TRBJ1-2; D possibly corresponds to TRBD1 (5 bases). Trimming removed 7 bases at V and 3 bases at J, with 12 bases between. This CDR3 region has 13 residues. Per the germline V gene, CDR1 is LGHDT and CDR2 is YNNKEL (reference sequence). CDR3 nucleotides: TGTGCCAGCACCGGGACTAGGGACTATGGCTACACCTTC. Its protein is CASTGTRDYGYTF.

The chain links TRBV3-1 (or the pseudogene TRBV3-2) to TRBJ2-7; weak D call: TRBD1 (5 bases). Trimming removed 3 bases at V and 5 bases at J, with 20 bases between. Per germline, CDR1 LGHDT and CDR2 YNNKEL (reference sequence). The CDR3 is made up of 16 amino acids. The CDR3 is CASSQYLGREEDEQYF. The CDR3 DNA follows: TGTGCCAGCAGCCAGTACCTAGGCAGGGAAGAGGACGAGCAGTACTTC.